The rows below give T cell receptor beta chains drawn from one sample of a study of blood T cell repertoires in COVID-19. Sequenced by immunoSEQ multiplex PCR; TCRdb stores in-frame clones only, minus some. The sample contains 250,000 to 300,000 clones, about 90% of which appear only once. The sequenced sample consisted of peripheral blood. These receptors were obtained from a woman aged 65 to 85 with COVID-19, enrolled during active disease. CDR3s include the opening cysteine and the closing phenylalanine or tryptophan. The D gene is left open where the match is weak. The listing skips clone size in some rows; elsewhere it reads once, few, many or a size class.

abundance: -; j_gene: TRBJ2-3; d_gene: -; v_gene: TRBV5-4; len: 14; CDR3nt: TGTGCCAGCAGCTTGGGCCTAAGTGCAGATACGCAGTATTTT; CDR3aa: CASSLGLSADTQYF
abundance: -; j_gene: TRBJ1-2; d_gene: -; v_gene: TRBV7-8; len: 13; CDR3nt: TGTGCCAGCAGCAACCTCAGGGGAAGGGGCTACACCTTC; CDR3aa: CASSNLRGRGYTF
abundance: -; j_gene: TRBJ2-3; d_gene: -; v_gene: TRBV4-2; len: 14; CDR3nt: TGTGCCAGCAGCCCCCCGACTAGCACAGATACGCAGTATTTT; CDR3aa: CASSPPTSTDTQYF
abundance: -; j_gene: TRBJ2-3; d_gene: -; v_gene: TRBV5-4; len: 14; CDR3nt: TGTGCCACCTTAGCGGATCAAGGCACAGATACGCAGTATTTT; CDR3aa: CATLADQGTDTQYF
abundance: -; j_gene: TRBJ1-4; d_gene: TRBD1; v_gene: TRBV18; len: 14; CDR3nt: TGTGCCAGCTCAAACAGGGGGCTAGATGAAAAACTGTTTTTT; CDR3aa: CASSNRGLDEKLFF
abundance: -; j_gene: TRBJ2-1; d_gene: -; v_gene: TRBV5-1; len: 15; CDR3nt: TGCGCCAGCAGCTTGGCCTACTCCCTATCCGATGAGCAGTTCTTC; CDR3aa: CASSLAYSLSDEQFF
abundance: -; j_gene: TRBJ2-3; d_gene: TRBD2; v_gene: TRBV9; len: 17; CDR3nt: TGTGCCAGCAGCGTCCGATCTCTAGCGGGAGTCGCAGATACGCAGTATTTT; CDR3aa: CASSVRSLAGVADTQYF
abundance: -; j_gene: TRBJ1-4; d_gene: -; v_gene: TRBV30; len: 12; CDR3nt: TGTGCCTGGAGTCCCCGAGTTGAAAAACTGTTTTTT; CDR3aa: CAWSPRVEKLFF
abundance: -; j_gene: TRBJ2-4; d_gene: -; v_gene: TRBV18; len: 17; CDR3nt: TGTGCCAGCTCACCACTTTCCGGGGTCTCCGCCAAAAACATTCAGTACTTC; CDR3aa: CASSPLSGVSAKNIQYF
abundance: once; j_gene: TRBJ2-1; d_gene: -; v_gene: TRBV18; len: 12; CDR3nt: TGTGCCAGCTCAGCAGACAGCAATGAGCAGTTCTTC; CDR3aa: CASSADSNEQFF
abundance: once; j_gene: TRBJ2-7; d_gene: TRBD2; v_gene: TRBV7-9; len: 15; CDR3nt: TGTGCCAGCAGCCTTAGCGGGAGGGCACTCTACGAGCAGTACTTC; CDR3aa: CASSLSGRALYEQYF
abundance: -; j_gene: TRBJ1-5; d_gene: -; v_gene: TRBV6-5; len: 15; CDR3nt: TGTGCCAGCAGCCCCGGGACTAGGAGGGATCAGCCCCAGCATTTT; CDR3aa: CASSPGTRRDQPQHF
abundance: once; j_gene: TRBJ2-1; d_gene: -; v_gene: TRBV28; len: 16; CDR3nt: TGTGCCAGCAGTCTCTCAGACAGAGCCCTCTACAATGAGCAGTTCTTC; CDR3aa: CASSLSDRALYNEQFF
abundance: -; j_gene: TRBJ2-1; d_gene: TRBD1; v_gene: TRBV6-5; len: 15; CDR3nt: TGTGCCAGCAGTTACTCGACAGGGGTAATCCATGAGCAGTTCTTC; CDR3aa: CASSYSTGVIHEQFF
abundance: -; j_gene: TRBJ2-1; d_gene: -; v_gene: TRBV6-2/TRBV6-3; len: 12; CDR3nt: TGTGCCAGCAGTATCTCGTCGAGGGAGCAGTTCTTC; CDR3aa: CASSISSREQFF